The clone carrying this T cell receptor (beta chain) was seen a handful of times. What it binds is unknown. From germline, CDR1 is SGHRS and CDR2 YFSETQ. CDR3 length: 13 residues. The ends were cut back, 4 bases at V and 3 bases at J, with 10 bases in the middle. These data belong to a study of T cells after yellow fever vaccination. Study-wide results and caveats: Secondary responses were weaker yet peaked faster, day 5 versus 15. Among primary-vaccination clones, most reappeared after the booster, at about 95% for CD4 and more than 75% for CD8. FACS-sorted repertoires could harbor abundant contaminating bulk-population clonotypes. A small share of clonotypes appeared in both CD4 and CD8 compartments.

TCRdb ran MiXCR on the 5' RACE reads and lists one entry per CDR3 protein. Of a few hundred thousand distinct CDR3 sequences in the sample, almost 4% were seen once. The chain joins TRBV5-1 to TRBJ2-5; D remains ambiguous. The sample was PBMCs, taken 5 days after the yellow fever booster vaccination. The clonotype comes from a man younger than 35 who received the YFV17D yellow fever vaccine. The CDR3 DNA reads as TGCGCCAGCAGCAAAAGAATGGAAGAGACCCAGTACTTC. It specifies CASSKRMEETQYF. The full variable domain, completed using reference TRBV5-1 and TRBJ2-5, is KAGVTQTPRYLIKTRGQQVTLSCSPISGHRSVSWYQQTPGQGLQFLFEYFSETQRNKGNFPGRFSGRQFSNSRSEMNVSTLELGDSALYLCASSKRMEETQYFGPGTRLLVL.